The next 2 T cell receptor beta chains were all read from a single sample in a study of cytomegalovirus exposure and HLA in healthy donors. The PCR had 60 Vbeta and 13 Jbeta primers. Sequenced by immunoSEQ multiplex PCR; TCRdb stores in-frame clones only, minus some. The sample contains approximately 190,000 clones, roughly 74% of which appear only once. Sequenced material: PBMCs. These receptor sequences come from a woman aged 25 to 39 in good health and CMV-seronegative.

This rearrangement joins TRBV30 to TRBJ1-4; TRBD1 is a possible D gene (6 bases). This CDR3 spans 15 amino acids. Looked up from germline, CDR1 is GTSNPN and CDR2 is SVGIG (reference sequence). V gave up 0 bases and J gave up 5 bases, with 13 bases separating them. The CDR3: CAWSVRGHPNEKLFF. DNA of the CDR3: TGTGCCTGGAGTGTAAGGGGACACCCGAATGAAAAACTGTTTTTT.

V and J are TRBV15 and TRBJ2-5; D is uncertain. The CDR3 consists of 17 residues. The germline V and J ends were trimmed by 1 base and 4 bases, with 19 bases remaining between them. Germline V gives CDR1 LNHNV, CDR2 YYDKDF (reference sequence). The CDR3 here is CATSRVNPKEERETQYF. CDR3 nucleotide sequence: TGTGCCACCAGCAGAGTTAATCCAAAAGAAGAGAGAGAGACCCAGTACTTC.